This T cell receptor beta chain was recorded in a study of T cell responses to AZD1222 COVID-19 vaccine. Overall study results and limits: Spike-specific TCR breadth and depth were elevated following two AZD1222 doses. Repertoires were obtained solely post-peak T cell response. At baseline, seropositivity was found in only a handful of AZD1222 recipients.

Regarding this clone: Its specificity is not known.

The CDR3 is 10 residues long. The ends lost 5 bases at V and 14 bases at J; junction bases unmatched: 5. Germline V lookup: CDR1 SQVTM, CDR2 ANQGSEA. The table came from immunoSEQ multiplex PCR; TCRdb's copy has only in-frame clones and leaves some out. The sample has 100,000 to 150,000 clones, 80% to 90% seen once; the top ten hold less than 2%. This clonotype was obtained from an adult in good health. This chain links TRBV29-1 with TRBJ2-3; 9 bases agree with TRBD1. The input for sequencing was peripheral blood, taken on day 0 of AZD1222 vaccination. CDR3 loop: CSVIGQGTYF. CDR3 sequence (DNA): TGCAGCGTTATCGGACAGGGGACGTATTTT.